This T cell receptor (beta chain) was recovered during a study of blood T cell repertoires in COVID-19. Study summary: COVID-19 samples, acute and convalescent, were from the United States, Italy and Spain. T cells, B-cell-depleted T cells, or PBMCs provided the cDNA or gDNA that served as material.

How the authors handled the data: Estimates of nucleated cell counts were drawn from the amplification of reference gene primers. The method was immunoSEQ multiplex PCR; TCRdb's version includes in-frame clones alone and lacks a portion of them. The V and J calls and clone size were taken over from that table, and D and trimming were inferred from the DNA. The sample has fewer than 450,000 clones; around nine tenths are singletons. This CDR3 spans 16 amino acids. CDR1 SGDLS and CDR2 YYNGEE come from the germline V gene. V lost 0 bases to trimming and J lost 0 bases; unmatched junction nucleotides: 3.

The clonotype was recovered from a woman aged 70-85 years with COVID-19, enrolled during active disease. Sequenced: peripheral blood. The chain links TRBV9 to TRBJ1-1; the match to TRBD1 covers 9 bases. The CDR3 nucleotides are TGTGCCAGCAGCGTAGGTACAGGGGGCGTGAACACTGAAGCTTTCTTT. This encodes CASSVGTGGVNTEAFF.